This passage covers 18 T cell receptor beta chains from one sample sequenced in a study of shared clonotypes between healthy human individuals. The assay was immunoSEQ multiplex PCR, and TCRdb's table has in-frame clones only and misses some. The data show about 2,200,000 clones, 90% to 95% seen once. Naive-designated CD8 cells lacked CD45RO, were positively enriched for CCR7, and omitted terminally differentiated effector memory CD45RA+ cells. Sequencing was carried out using naive CD8+ T cells from PBMCs. The receptor source for this set is a young man in good health. Some clones in this sample may be carry-over from other donors' samples.

This chain links TRBV9 with TRBJ2-7; D is unresolved. Germline V gives CDR1 SGDLS, CDR2 YYNGEE. V lost 2 bases, J lost 3 bases, and 12 bases lay in between. The CDR3 sequence is 14 residues long. The CDR3: CASSVGSAYYEQYF. In DNA form, the CDR3 reads TGTGCCAGCAGCGTTGGATCGGCATACTACGAGCAGTACTTC. Using reference TRBV9 and TRBJ2-7 for the parts outside the CDR3, the full variable domain is DSGVTQTPKHLITATGQRVTLRCSPRSGDLSVYWYQQSLDQGLQFLIQYYNGEERAKGNILERFSAQQFPDLHSELNLSSLELGDSALYFCASSVGSAYYEQYFGPGTRLTVT.

The J gene is TRBJ1-2, the V gene TRBV6-5; D gene uncertain. The CDR3 spans 13 residues. V dropped 7 bases and J dropped 2 bases, with 11 bases sitting between them. Germline V gene lookup returns CDR1 MNHEY and CDR2 SVGAGI. The CDR3 DNA is TGTGCCAGCAAGGGTCCCCCAAACTATGGCTACACCTTC. Amino acids: CASKGPPNYGYTF.

This sequence joins TRBV9 and TRBJ2-5; 8 bases line up with TRBD1. CDR3 size: 15 residues. Germline V gives CDR1 SGDLS, CDR2 YYNGEE. After removal of 4 bases from V and 1 base from J, the junction contained 6 bases not matched to a gene. Here the CDR3 DNA reads TGTGCCAGCAGCCCGGGGACAGGCCGCCAAGAGACCCAGTACTTC. Amino acid sequence: CASSPGTGRQETQYF.

V gene TRBV7-9 combines with J gene TRBJ2-5, with 7 bases aligning to TRBD1. The germline CDR1 and CDR2 sequences are SEHNR and FQNEAQ (reference sequence). This CDR3 region has 16 residues. J gave up 2 bases and V 1 base, and 7 bases lay outside the gene matches. This CDR3 reads CASSLESWDRQETQYF. The CDR3 DNA sequence: TGTGCCAGCAGCTTAGAATCGTGGGACAGACAAGAGACCCAGTACTTC.

The rearrangement joins TRBV9 to TRBJ2-7; D might be TRBD2 (6 bases). V dropped 4 bases and J dropped 3 bases, with 20 bases sitting between them. Per germline, CDR1 SGDLS and CDR2 YYNGEE. This CDR3 comprises 16 residues. The DNA of the CDR3 is TGTGCCAGCAGCCCGGAAGCGGGCCTTCCCCTCTACGAGCAGTACTTC. This codes for CASSPEAGLPLYEQYF.

The gene calls are TRBV28 and TRBJ2-7; 7 positions match TRBD1. The V gene end was trimmed by 4 bases and the J gene end by 2 bases; junction bases not matched to a gene: 11. Per germline, CDR1 MDHEN and CDR2 SYDVKM. CDR3 length: 16 amino acids. As DNA, the CDR3 is TGTGCCAGCAGTTCCGCATGGGGACAGCCTCCCTACGAGCAGTACTTC. Translated, it gives CASSSAWGQPPYEQYF.

The chain couples TRBV7-9 to TRBJ2-2; 13 positions match TRBD2. This CDR3 contains 17 residues. The V gene end was trimmed by 5 bases and the J gene end by 0 bases; junction bases not matched to a gene: 3. Germline V lookup: CDR1 SEHNR, CDR2 FQNEAQ (reference sequence). CDR3 nucleotide sequence: TGTGCCAGCAGCCAGGGACTAGCGGGATCGAACACCGGGGAGCTGTTTTTT. As protein: CASSQGLAGSNTGELFF.

This clone was seen only a few times. The V and J genes are TRBV10-3 and TRBJ1-1; 10 nucleotides line up with TRBD1. Trimming cost V 3 bases and J 5 bases; bases outside gene matches: 6. The V gene's germline CDR1 is ENHRY and CDR2 SYGVKD. CDR3 size: 15 residues. CDR3 bases: TGTGCCATCAGTGAAGCCGGGACAGGGGCGACTGAAGCTTTCTTT. This encodes CAISEAGTGATEAFF.

The V call is TRBV6-5, the J call TRBJ2-7; the match to TRBD2 covers 9 bases. The CDR3 has 15 residues. With V trimmed by 0 bases and J by 5 bases, 5 bases remained unmatched. Germline-derived CDR1 and CDR2 are MNHEY and SVGAGI. CDR3 nucleotides: TGTGCCAGCAGTTACTCCCTAGCGGGATTGGACGAGCAGTACTTC. Translated, it gives CASSYSLAGLDEQYF.

This clone has a single count. V usage is TRBV30 and J usage is TRBJ2-7; 7 bases line up with TRBD2. From germline, CDR1 is GTSNPN and CDR2 SVGIG (reference sequence). This CDR3 region has 14 residues. J gave up 2 bases and V 0 bases, and 4 bases lay outside the gene matches. The CDR3 DNA reads as TGTGCCTGGAGTGTCGGACTAGGACCCTACGAGCAGTACTTC. The encoded protein is CAWSVGLGPYEQYF.

The V call is TRBV15, the J call TRBJ1-5; D unclear. With 1 base removed from V and 0 bases from J, the gap between germline ends came to 7 bases. The CDR3 consists of 15 residues. The germline V gene encodes CDR1 LNHNV and CDR2 YYDKDF (reference sequence). The chain's CDR3 is CATSRVTHSNQPQHF. CDR3 coding DNA: TGTGCCACCAGCAGAGTCACCCATAGCAATCAGCCCCAGCATTTT. The entire variable domain, with the rest obtained from reference TRBV15 and TRBJ1-5, is as follows: DAMVIQNPRYQVTQFGKPVTLSCSQTLNHNVMYWYQQKSSQAPKLLFHYYDKDFNNEADTPDNFQSRRPNTSFCFLDIRSPGLGDTAMYLCATSRVTHSNQPQHFGDGTRLSIL.

As to this clone: Other nucleotide sequences from this sample produce the same CDR3. The chain recombines TRBV28 with TRBJ2-7; 10 positions agree with TRBD2. V was clipped by 5 bases and J by 3 bases; unmatched bases: 7. This CDR3 is built from 15 residues. Germline CDR1 MDHEN, CDR2 SYDVKM. The CDR3 sequence is CASSPPGLASYEQYF. CDR3 DNA sequence: TGTGCCAGCAGTCCGCCGGGACTAGCGAGCTACGAGCAGTACTTC.

This clone was detected once. The chain employs TRBV27 and TRBJ2-3, with 12 bases that match TRBD2. The length of the CDR3 is 15 residues. V was pared by 5 bases and J by 3 bases, with 3 bases of the junction left unmatched. From germline, CDR1 is MNHEY and CDR2 SMNVEV (reference sequence). In DNA, the CDR3 is TGTGCCAGCAGTGTAACTAGCGGGGGGACAGATACGCAGTATTTT. Translating it yields CASSVTSGGTDTQYF.

V is TRBV19 and J is TRBJ2-1, with D possibly matching TRBD1 (7 bases). V was pared by 3 bases and J by 5 bases, with 14 bases between. The CDR3 covers 15 residues. The germline V gene has CDR1 LNHDA and CDR2 SQIVND (reference sequence). Here the CDR3 DNA reads TGTGCCAGTAGTATGGAGGGACAGCATCACAATGAGCAGTTCTTC. It is translated as CASSMEGQHHNEQFF.

In its sample, this clone was seen once. The chain is built from TRBV28 and TRBJ2-1; TRBD2 aligns across 11 bases. Trimming cost V 5 bases and J 6 bases; bases outside gene matches: 6. Germline V gene sequence: CDR1 MDHEN, CDR2 SYDVKM. The CDR3 has 15 amino acids. This chain's CDR3 is CASSRTSGSSNEQFF. The CDR3 DNA sequence: TGTGCCAGCAGTCGAACTAGCGGGAGTTCCAATGAGCAGTTCTTC. The complete variable domain, with remaining parts taken from reference TRBV28 and TRBJ2-1, reads DVKVTQSSRYLVKRTGEKVFLECVQDMDHENMFWYRQDPGLGLRLIYFSYDVKMKEKGDIPEGYSVSREKKERFSLILESASTNQTSMYLCASSRTSGSSNEQFFGPGTRLTVL.

A remark on this clone: Other nucleotide sequences from this sample produce the same CDR3. V is TRBV7-9 and J is TRBJ1-1; D not resolved. Germline CDR1 SEHNR, CDR2 FQNEAQ (reference sequence). The CDR3 is 13 amino acids. V gave up 4 bases and J gave up 0 bases, with 6 bases separating them. The CDR3 region is CASSSGLNTEAFF. CDR3 in DNA: TGTGCCAGCAGCTCCGGCCTGAACACTGAAGCTTTCTTT.

V is TRBV19 and J is TRBJ2-5, with D perhaps assigned TRBD1 or TRBD2 (5 bases each). V was trimmed by 0 bases and J by 4 bases, leaving 15 bases between them. Germline CDR1 reads LNHDA; CDR2 reads SQIVND (reference sequence). CDR3 size: 16 residues. The DNA for the CDR3 is TGTGCCAGTAGTATAGATCCGGGGCAGGGTCCAGAGACCCAGTACTTC. Protein sequence: CASSIDPGQGPETQYF.

The chain is built from TRBV10-2 and TRBJ2-5; D perhaps matches TRBD1 (5 bases). This CDR3 is 14 amino acids long. V was cut by 5 bases and J by 2 bases, with 12 bases left in between. CDR1 WSHSY and CDR2 SAAADI come from the germline V gene. The CDR3 DNA reads TGCGCCAGCAGTATAGCAGGGAAACAAGAGACCCAGTACTTC. This codes for CASSIAGKQETQYF.